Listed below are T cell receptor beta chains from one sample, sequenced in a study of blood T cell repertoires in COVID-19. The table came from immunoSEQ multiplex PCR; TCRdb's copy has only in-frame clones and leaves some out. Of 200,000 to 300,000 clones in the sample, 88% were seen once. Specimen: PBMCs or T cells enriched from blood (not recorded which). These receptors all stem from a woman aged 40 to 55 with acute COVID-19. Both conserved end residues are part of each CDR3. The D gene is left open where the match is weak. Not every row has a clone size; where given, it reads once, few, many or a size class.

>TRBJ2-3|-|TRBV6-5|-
TGTGCCAGCAGTTACTCGCCCCAGTTAACAGATACGCAGTATTTT
CASSYSPQLTDTQYF
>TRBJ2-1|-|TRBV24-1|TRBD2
TGTGCCACCAGTGATTTTGCTAGCGGGAGTCTAGGGGAGCAGTTCTTC
CATSDFASGSLGEQFF
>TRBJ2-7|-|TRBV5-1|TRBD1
TGCGCCAGCAGCTTGGGCGGGACAGGGGGGAACTACGAGCAGTACTTC
CASSLGGTGGNYEQYF
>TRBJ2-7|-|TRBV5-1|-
TGCGCCAGCAGCCCTACAGGGACCAGCTCCTACGAGCAGTACTTC
CASSPTGTSSYEQYF
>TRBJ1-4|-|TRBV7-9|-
TGTGCCAGCAGCTTAAGGACGGGAGAGGAAAAACTGTTTTTT
CASSLRTGEEKLFF
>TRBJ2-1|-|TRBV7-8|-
TGTGCCAGCAGCTTAGAAGCTGGAGCCTACAATGAGCAGTTCTTC
CASSLEAGAYNEQFF
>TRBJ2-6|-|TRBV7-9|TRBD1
TGTGCCAGCACCGACAGGGGAGCAGGGGCCAACGTCCTGACTTTC
CASTDRGAGANVLTF
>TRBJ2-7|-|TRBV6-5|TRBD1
TGTGCCCCGCCGGGGACAGCCTACGAGCAGTACTTC
CAPPGTAYEQYF
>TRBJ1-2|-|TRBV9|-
TGTGCCAGCAGCGGGTCTAGGGGGGGCGTCTATGGCTACACCTTC
CASSGSRGGVYGYTF
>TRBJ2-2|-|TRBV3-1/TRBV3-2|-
TGTGCCAGCAGCCAATTGGTCCTAGCTCCCGGGGAGCTGTTTTTT
CASSQLVLAPGELFF
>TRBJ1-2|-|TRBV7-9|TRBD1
TGTGCCGTCAGACAGGGGGGCTACACCTTC
CAVRQGGYTF
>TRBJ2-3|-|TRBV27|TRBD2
TGTGCCAGCAGTTTGGTGGGACTAGCGGGAGACACAGATACGCAGTATTTT
CASSLVGLAGDTDTQYF
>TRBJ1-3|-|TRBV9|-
TGTGCCAGCAGCGTAGGGGGGCCTAGCTCTGGAAACACCATATATTTT
CASSVGGPSSGNTIYF
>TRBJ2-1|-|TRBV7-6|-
TGTGCCAGCAGCTTAGCCACAGTAAATGAGCAGTTCTTC
CASSLATVNEQFF
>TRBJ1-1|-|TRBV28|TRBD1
TGTGCCAGCAGTTTCTCACCCGTGAGAAGGGGGCGGGGGAACACTGAAGCTTTCTTT
CASSFSPVRRGRGNTEAFF
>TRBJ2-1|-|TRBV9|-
TGTGCCAGCAGCCGAAACCGGGACAAATCCTACAATGAGCAGTTCTTC
CASSRNRDKSYNEQFF
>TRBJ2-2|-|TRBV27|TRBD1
TGTGCCAGCAGCTCTGGACAGGGGGACACCGGGGAGCTGTTTTTT
CASSSGQGDTGELFF
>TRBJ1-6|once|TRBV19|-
TGTGCCAGTAGTAGACTGATAAATTCACCCCTCCACTTT
CASSRLINSPLHF
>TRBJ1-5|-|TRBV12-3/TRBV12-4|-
TGTGCCAGCGGGAGGGGGCAGCCCCAGCATTTT
CASGRGQPQHF
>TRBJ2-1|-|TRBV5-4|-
TGTGCCAGCAGCGTGACAGCCCAAATAAACTACAATGAGCAGTTCTTC
CASSVTAQINYNEQFF
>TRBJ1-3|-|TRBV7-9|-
TGTGCCAGCAGCTTAGCAGACAGGCGGAAGTCCTCTGGAAACACCATATATTTT
CASSLADRRKSSGNTIYF
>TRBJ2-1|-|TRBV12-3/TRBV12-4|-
TGTGCCAGCAGTTTTTATCTTGAGCAGTTCTTC
CASSFYLEQFF
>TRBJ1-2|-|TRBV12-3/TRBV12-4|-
TGTGCCAGCAGCAGGGCGCTGGGCCTGGGCTACACCTTC
CASSRALGLGYTF
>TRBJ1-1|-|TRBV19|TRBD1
TGTGCCAGTAGTATAGATATACGGCGACAGGGGAAGGGAACTGAAGCTTTCTTT
CASSIDIRRQGKGTEAFF
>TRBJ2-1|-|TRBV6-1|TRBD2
TGTGCCAGCAGTGAAACTAGCGGGGAGTACAATGAGCAGTTCTTC
CASSETSGEYNEQFF
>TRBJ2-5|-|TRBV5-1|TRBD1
TGCGCCAGCAGCTGGACAGGGGTGGGGGAGACCCAGTACTTC
CASSWTGVGETQYF
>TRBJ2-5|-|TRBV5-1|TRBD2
TGCGCCAGCAAAGGGACGGGAGGCCCAGAGACCCAGTACTTC
CASKGTGGPETQYF
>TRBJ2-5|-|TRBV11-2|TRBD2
TGTGCCAGCAGCTTGCAGTTAGCGGGAGCGGGTCAAGAGACCCAGTACTTC
CASSLQLAGAGQETQYF
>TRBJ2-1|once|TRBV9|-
TGTGCCAGCAGCCCACGAGGCGCGGGCCTGAGAGGGCCACGGGATGAGCAGTTCTTC
CASSPRGAGLRGPRDEQFF
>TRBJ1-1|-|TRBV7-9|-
TGTGCCAGCACCGCCCGGGGGGTGGAGGGCACTGAAGCTTTCTTT
CASTARGVEGTEAFF
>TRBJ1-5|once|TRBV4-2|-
TGTGCCAGCAGCCAGGCCCAGGGGTCCCAGCCCCAGCATTTT
CASSQAQGSQPQHF
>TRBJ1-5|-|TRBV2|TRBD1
TGTGCCAGTGCCTGGCAGGGGGCGAGATATCAGCCCCAGCATTTT
CASAWQGARYQPQHF
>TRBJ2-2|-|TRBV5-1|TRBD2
TGCGCCAGCAGCTTGCCGGGGGGCACCGGGGAGCTGTTTTTT
CASSLPGGTGELFF
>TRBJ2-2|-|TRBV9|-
TGTGCCAGCAGCGCCCACTCTGGACAGACCAACACCGGGGAGCTGTTTTTT
CASSAHSGQTNTGELFF
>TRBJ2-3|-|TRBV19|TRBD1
TGTGCCAGTAGCGACAGGGGGGGAGATGAAACGCAGTATTTT
CASSDRGGDETQYF
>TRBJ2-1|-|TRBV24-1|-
TGTGCCACCAGTGATCCGGCTAGTCCCTCAAATGAGCAGTTCTTC
CATSDPASPSNEQFF
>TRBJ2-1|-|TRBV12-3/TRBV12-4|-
TGTGCCAGCACCAGCGACAATGAGCAGTTCTTC
CASTSDNEQFF
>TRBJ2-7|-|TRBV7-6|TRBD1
TGTGCCAGCAGCTCCGGACAGGGTTCGGGGCAGTACTTC
CASSSGQGSGQYF
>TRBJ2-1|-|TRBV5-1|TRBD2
TGCGCCAGCAGCAAGCAGACTAGCGGGTTAGTAAATGAGCAGTTCTTC
CASSKQTSGLVNEQFF
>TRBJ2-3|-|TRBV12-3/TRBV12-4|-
TGTGCCAGCAGTTTGGGCAGCACAGATACGCAGTATTTT
CASSLGSTDTQYF
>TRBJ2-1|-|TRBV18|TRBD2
TGTGCCAGCTCACCCAGGGAGACGACTAGCGGGAGTCAGTTCTTC
CASSPRETTSGSQFF
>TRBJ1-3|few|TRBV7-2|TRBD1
TGTGCCAGCAGCTTTTCAGGGGGCTCTGGAAACACCATATATTTT
CASSFSGGSGNTIYF
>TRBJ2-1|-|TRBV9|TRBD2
TGTGCCAGCAGCGTAGGGGGACTAGCGGCCTACAATGAGCAGTTCTTC
CASSVGGLAAYNEQFF
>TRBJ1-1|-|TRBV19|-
TGTGCCAGCAAAGCGGGGCTCACCGCTTTCTTT
CASKAGLTAFF
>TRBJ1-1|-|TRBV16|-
TGTGCCAGCAGCCCACTTAACACTGAAGCTTTCTTT
CASSPLNTEAFF
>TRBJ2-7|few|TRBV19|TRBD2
TGTGCCAGTAGTAATGGCCTAGCGGGAGGGCCAGGTTCCTACGAGCAGTACTTC
CASSNGLAGGPGSYEQYF
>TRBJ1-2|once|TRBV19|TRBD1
TGTGCCAGTACGAGCTCACAGGGGGCGTATTATGGCTACACCTTC
CASTSSQGAYYGYTF
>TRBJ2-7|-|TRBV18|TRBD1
TGTGCCAGCTCACCGGGGACAGGGGAGGGCGAGCAGTACTTC
CASSPGTGEGEQYF
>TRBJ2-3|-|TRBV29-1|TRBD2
TGCAGCGTGGGAGGGTTCCCAGATACGCAGTATTTT
CSVGGFPDTQYF
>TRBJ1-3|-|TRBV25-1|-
TGTGCCAGCAGTTCAGGCCGCTCTGGAAACACCATATATTTT
CASSSGRSGNTIYF
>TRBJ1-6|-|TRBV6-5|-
TGTGCCAGCACAACCTGGGGCAGAACTAATTCACCCCTCCACTTT
CASTTWGRTNSPLHF